The 22 T cell receptor beta chains below come from one sample, sequenced in a study of graft-versus-host responses after intestinal transplantation. These receptors have no identified antigens. TCRdb's table, derived via immunoSEQ multiplex PCR, lists solely in-frame clones and lacks some. Of fewer than 150,000 clones listed, about 92% are singletons. The sequences come from unstimulated CD4+ T cells sorted from spleen or lymph node cells, collected before intestinal transplant. The receptors shown here come from a human donor who received an intestinal transplant.

The chain couples TRBV10-3 to TRBJ2-7, with a weak D call TRBD2 (5 bases). The CDR3 sequence is 11 residues long. Germline V gene lookup returns CDR1 ENHRY and CDR2 SYGVKD. The V end lost 2 bases, the J end lost 9 bases, and 8 bases lay between the germline ends. CDR3 sequence reads: CAISEAGGQYF. CDR3 bases: TGTGCCATCAGTGAGGCTGGAGGGCAGTACTTC.

V is TRBV4-1 and J is TRBJ2-2; possibly TRBD1 for D (7 bases). From germline, CDR1 is MGHRA and CDR2 YSYEKL. Trimming removed 1 base at V and 6 bases at J, with 12 bases between. This CDR3 spans 15 amino acids. The CDR3 protein is CASSQADRRAGELFF. DNA of the CDR3: TGCGCCAGCAGCCAAGCGGACAGGAGGGCCGGGGAGCTGTTTTTT.

The chain is built from TRBV28 and TRBJ1-5, with D unclear. Trimming cost V 5 bases and J 11 bases, with 22 bases left between them. This CDR3 spans 15 amino acids. The germline CDR1 and CDR2 sequences are MDHEN and SYDVKM. DNA for the CDR3: TGTGCCAGCAGTCGACATTTGACCGGGGTAGTGGCCCAGCATTTT. The encoded protein is CASSRHLTGVVAQHF.

This clone was recorded only once. The gene calls are TRBV7-9 and TRBJ2-5, with 14 positions matching TRBD2. Trimming removed 6 bases from V and 1 base from J; junction bases left unmatched: 10. CDR1 is SEHNR and CDR2 is FQNEAQ in the germline V gene (reference sequence). There are 18 residues in the CDR3. The CDR3 DNA follows: TGTGCCAGCAGTGATGGGGGACTAGCGGGGGCCGTCCAAGAGACCCAGTACTTC. This encodes CASSDGGLAGAVQETQYF.

DNA for the CDR3: TGTGCCAGCAGTGTTCCGGGCTTCCTAGCCAAAAACATTCAGTACTTC. Amino acid sequence: CASSVPGFLAKNIQYF. The chain joins TRBV2 to TRBJ2-4, with no clear D. The CDR3 sequence is 16 residues long. Germline CDR1 SNHLY, CDR2 FYNNEI. V lost 4 bases and J 0 bases, leaving 13 bases between the germline ends.

The chain couples TRBV25-1 to TRBJ1-4; D is unclear. The CDR3 loop spans 11 amino acids. The germline V gene has CDR1 MGHDK and CDR2 SYGVNS. In DNA form, the CDR3 reads TGTGCTGTGCGGGCAGGCGGGAAACTGTTTTTT. It is translated as CAVRAGGKLFF.

This chain joins TRBV9 and TRBJ2-5; TRBD2 is a possible D gene (7 bases). V lost 0 bases, J lost 5 bases, and 17 bases lay in between. Germline CDR1 and CDR2: SGDLS and YYNGEE. The CDR3 covers 16 residues. CDR3 protein: CASSVVGAGRGETQYF. CDR3 DNA: TGTGCCAGCAGCGTAGTTGGAGCGGGGAGGGGGGAGACCCAGTACTTC.

The V and J genes are TRBV19 and TRBJ2-3, with no clear D. V lost 6 bases and J 2 bases, leaving 9 bases between the germline ends. The CDR3 consists of 13 residues. Per the germline V gene, CDR1 is LNHDA and CDR2 is SQIVND (reference sequence). CDR3 sequence: CASRTDITDTQYF. DNA of the CDR3: TGTGCCAGTAGGACTGATATCACAGATACGCAGTATTTT.

This clone was counted a single time. The J gene is TRBJ2-6, the V gene TRBV5-1; 7 bases agree with TRBD2. J gave up 0 bases and V 1 base, and 4 bases lay outside the gene matches. Germline V gene sequence: CDR1 SGHRS, CDR2 YFSETQ. This CDR3 spans 17 amino acids. CDR3 DNA sequence: TGCGCCAGCAGCTTGCACGGGGGGATCTCTGGGGCCAACGTCCTGACTTTC. Translated, it gives CASSLHGGISGANVLTF.

The V gene is TRBV10-2, the J gene TRBJ2-2, with D maybe TRBD1 (5 bases). From germline, CDR1 is WSHSY and CDR2 SAAADI. Deletions cut 6 bases from V and 5 bases from J, with 19 bases between. The CDR3 covers 16 residues. The CDR3 DNA reads TGCGCCAGCAGCCCGTCAGGGATACTCTGGACCGGGGAGCTGTTTTTT. Residues: CASSPSGILWTGELFF.

Comments on this clone: At the DNA level, this CDR3 is encoded by other sequences in the same sample as well. The rearrangement uses TRBV5-1 and TRBJ1-1; no firm D call. This CDR3 contains 13 residues. CDR1 is SGHRS and CDR2 is YFSETQ in the germline V gene. Trimming removed 5 bases at V and 5 bases at J, with 13 bases between. The CDR3 DNA follows: TGCGCCAGCAGTGTCTGGACGGGGACTGAAGCTTTCTTT. It codes for CASSVWTGTEAFF.

This clone was detected once. The V and J genes are TRBV5-5 and TRBJ1-4; D perhaps matches TRBD1 (5 bases). The V end lost 0 bases, the J end lost 2 bases, and 5 bases lay between the germline ends. The CDR3 covers 14 residues. The germline V gene encodes CDR1 SGHKS and CDR2 YYEKEE (reference sequence). CDR3 protein: CASSLAGTNEKLFF. Here the CDR3 DNA reads TGTGCCAGCAGCTTGGCAGGGACTAATGAAAAACTGTTTTTT.

The chain links TRBV27 to TRBJ1-1; maybe TRBD1 (5 bases). V was cut by 7 bases and J by 12 bases, with 21 bases left in between. The CDR3 length is 13 residues. Germline loops: CDR1 MNHEY, CDR2 SMNVEV (reference sequence). The CDR3 loop is CASTTPRTGTTFF. The DNA of the CDR3 is TGTGCCAGCACCACACCCAGAACAGGTACGACTTTCTTT.

This clone was counted a single time. The gene calls are TRBV7-8 and TRBJ1-2, with D unresolved. The CDR3 covers 14 residues. The germline gives CDR1 SGHVS, CDR2 FQNEAQ. V shed 2 bases and J shed 3 bases, with 10 bases lying between them. CDR3 in amino acids: CASSLNGEHYGYTF. In DNA form, the CDR3 reads TGTGCCAGCAGCTTAAACGGAGAACACTATGGCTACACCTTC.

The rearrangement links TRBV6-5 to TRBJ2-3, with 9 bases fitting TRBD2. CDR1 and CDR2 (germline): MNHEY, SVGAGI. Losses at the gene ends were 2 bases for V and 5 bases for J; bases not matched to a gene: 8. The CDR3 is 16 amino acids. The CDR3 region is CASSYVGGGAGDTQYF. The CDR3 bases are TGTGCCAGCAGTTACGTTGGCGGGGGGGCCGGAGATACGCAGTATTTT.

The rearrangement joins TRBV15 to TRBJ2-2, with 7 bases matching TRBD2. V gave up 3 bases and J gave up 6 bases; unmatched junction bases: 4. Germline assignment: CDR1 LNHNV and CDR2 YYDKDF (reference sequence). This CDR3 region has 14 residues. Written as DNA, the CDR3 is TGTGCCACCAGCAGGATTAGCGGGTCCGGGGAGCTGTTTTTT. Translation: CATSRISGSGELFF.

The chain links TRBV28 to TRBJ1-2; D ambiguous. The CDR3 runs 13 residues. V was cut by 7 bases and J by 5 bases, with 14 bases left in between. Germline V gives CDR1 MDHEN, CDR2 SYDVKM. In nucleotides, the CDR3 is TGTGCCAGCATCCCGGGCCAGAGTTATGGCTACACCTTC. Translating it yields CASIPGQSYGYTF.

The rearrangement uses TRBV5-1 and TRBJ2-5; possibly TRBD2 for D (6 bases). CDR1 is SGHRS and CDR2 is YFSETQ in the germline V gene. This CDR3 is built from 14 residues. Trimming pared 4 bases from V and 4 bases from J, leaving 14 bases between. In DNA form, the CDR3 reads TGCGCCAGCAGCCCGGAGGGGCGGGGAGAGACCCAGTACTTC. The encoded protein is CASSPEGRGETQYF.

The chain uses TRBV30 and TRBJ1-6; D is perhaps TRBD1 (6 bases). The CDR3 runs to 15 residues. Germline V gene lookup returns CDR1 GTSNPN and CDR2 SVGIG (reference sequence). The V gene lost 0 bases and the J gene lost 8 bases, with 14 bases spanning the gap. CDR3 loop: CAWSVPGHSHSPLHF. The CDR3 coding sequence is TGTGCCTGGAGTGTCCCGGGACATTCACATTCACCCCTCCACTTT.

Written as DNA, the CDR3 is TGTGCCAGCAGCTTGGGGTCCGGGGAGCCAAGCTACGAGCAGTACTTC. It is translated as CASSLGSGEPSYEQYF. The V and J genes are TRBV5-4 and TRBJ2-7; maybe TRBD2 (5 bases). Trimming pared 0 bases from V and 3 bases from J, leaving 16 bases between. The CDR3 has 16 residues. Germline assignment: CDR1 SGHNT and CDR2 YYREEE (reference sequence).

This chain uses TRBV2 with TRBJ1-1; tentatively, D is TRBD1 (6 bases). Trimming pared 7 bases from V and 0 bases from J, leaving 18 bases between. Germline CDR1 SNHLY, CDR2 FYNNEI. The CDR3 has 16 residues. DNA for the CDR3: TGTGCCAGCACCATGACCCCGGGACAAATGAACACTGAAGCTTTCTTT. Its translation is CASTMTPGQMNTEAFF. Drawing the rest from reference TRBV2 and TRBJ1-1, the complete variable domain is EPEVTQTPSHQVTQMGQEVILRCVPISNHLYFYWYRQILGQKVEFLVSFYNNEISEKSEIFDDQFSVERPDGSNFTLKIRSTKLEDSAMYFCASTMTPGQMNTEAFFGQGTRLTVV.

The chain has TRBV7-6 and TRBJ2-3, with 7 bases identical to TRBD1. From germline, CDR1 is SGHVS and CDR2 FNYEAQ. V lost 1 base, J lost 10 bases, and 14 bases stayed unmatched. The CDR3 covers 16 residues. CDR3 sequence reads: CASSLVPRGSGDAQYF. Here the CDR3 DNA reads TGTGCCAGCAGCTTAGTTCCCAGGGGGAGCGGCGATGCGCAGTATTTT. Drawing the rest from reference TRBV7-6 and TRBJ2-3, the complete variable domain is GAGVSQSPRYKVTKRGQDVALRCDPISGHVSLYWYRQALGQGPEFLTYFNYEAQQDKSGLPNDRFSAERPEGSISTLTIQRTEQRDSAMYRCASSLVPRGSGDAQYFGPGTRLTVL.